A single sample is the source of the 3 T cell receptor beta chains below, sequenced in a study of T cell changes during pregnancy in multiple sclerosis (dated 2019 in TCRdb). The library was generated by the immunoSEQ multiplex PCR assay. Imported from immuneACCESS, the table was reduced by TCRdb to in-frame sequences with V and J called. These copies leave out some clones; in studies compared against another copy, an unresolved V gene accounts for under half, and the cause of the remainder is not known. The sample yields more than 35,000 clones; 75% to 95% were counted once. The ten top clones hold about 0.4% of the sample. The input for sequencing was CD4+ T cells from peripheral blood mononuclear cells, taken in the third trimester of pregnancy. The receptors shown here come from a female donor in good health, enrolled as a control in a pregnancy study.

The CDR3 bases are TGTGCCAGTAGCGTGACCGGGACAAGTCAAGAGACCCAGTACTTC. This sequence encodes CASSVTGTSQETQYF. V is TRBV19 and J is TRBJ2-5, with D perhaps matching TRBD1 (6 bases). Germline lookup yields CDR1 LNHDA and CDR2 SQIVND (reference sequence). V was pared by 6 bases and J by 2 bases, with 16 bases between. This CDR3 has 15 residues.

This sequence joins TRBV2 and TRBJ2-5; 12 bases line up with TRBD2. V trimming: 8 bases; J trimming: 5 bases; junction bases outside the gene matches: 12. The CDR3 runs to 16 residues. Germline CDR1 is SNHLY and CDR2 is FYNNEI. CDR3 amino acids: CASSRDLAGGRETQYF. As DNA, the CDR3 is TGTGCCAGCTCCCGGGATCTAGCGGGAGGGAGGGAGACCCAGTACTTC.

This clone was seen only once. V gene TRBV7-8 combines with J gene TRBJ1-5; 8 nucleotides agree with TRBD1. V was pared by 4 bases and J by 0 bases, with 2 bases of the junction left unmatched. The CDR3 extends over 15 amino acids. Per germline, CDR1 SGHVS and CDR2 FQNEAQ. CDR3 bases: TGTGCCAGCAGCTCCGACAGGGGTAGCAATCAGCCCCAGCATTTT. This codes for CASSSDRGSNQPQHF.